These 18 T cell receptor beta chains came from one sample sequenced in a study of type 1 regulatory T cells. No antigens are known for them. TCRdb re-derived calls from the reads in MiXCR, one entry per CDR3 protein. The data contain tens of thousands of distinct CDR3 sequences, less than 65% of them singletons. Source material: cultured non-Tr1 T cells, either the whole culture or a sorted T cell fraction (not recorded which). Receptor source: a human donor in good health.

V is TRBV5-1 and J is TRBJ2-7, with 8 bases that match TRBD2. Trimming cost V 4 bases and J 6 bases; bases outside gene matches: 12. Germline loops: CDR1 SGHRS, CDR2 YFSETQ. This CDR3 has 15 amino acids. Here the CDR3 reads CASSPSGGPGPEQYF. The CDR3 DNA reads as TGCGCCAGCAGCCCCTCGGGGGGGCCGGGCCCCGAGCAGTACTTC.

Points on this clonotype: At one of its ends the junction is not consistent with the germline gene, which may arise from a read error. The chain has TRBV14 and TRBJ2-2; 9 bases align to TRBD1. CDR3 length: 15 residues. Germline CDR1 and CDR2: SGHDN and FVKESK. CDR3 amino acids: CTSSRPGTGSGELFF. In DNA, the CDR3 is TGTACCAGCAGCCGTCCCGGGACAGGGTCCGGGGAGCTGTTTTTT.

The chain combines TRBV5-8 with TRBJ2-6, with 9 bases aligning to TRBD2. Germline V gene sequence: CDR1 SGHTS, CDR2 YDEGEE. Germline trimming cut 0 bases from V and 0 bases from J; bases unmatched to any gene: 4. The CDR3 extends over 18 amino acids. CDR3 loop: CASSLVAGAFSGANVLTF. In DNA form, the CDR3 reads TGTGCCAGCAGCTTGGTAGCGGGAGCCTTCTCTGGGGCCAACGTCCTGACTTTC.

The gene calls are TRBV5-4 and TRBJ2-7, with 13 bases aligning to TRBD2. The CDR3 has 16 residues. In germline, CDR1 is SGHNT, CDR2 YYREEE (reference sequence). The V gene end was trimmed by 3 bases and the J gene end by 3 bases; junction bases not matched to a gene: 6. CDR3 sequence reads: CASSSKWTSGSYEQYF. CDR3 bases: TGTGCCAGCAGCTCTAAATGGACTAGCGGGAGCTACGAGCAGTACTTC.

This clonotype has more than one count but fewer than ten. This chain joins TRBV4-2 and TRBJ2-2; 9 nucleotides agree with TRBD2. The J segment lost 3 bases and the V segment lost 3 bases, leaving 2 bases of the junction unmatched. The V gene's germline CDR1 is LGHNA and CDR2 YNFKEQ. There are 15 residues in the CDR3. DNA for the CDR3: TGTGCCAGCAGCCAGACTAGCGGTGACACCGGGGAGCTGTTTTTT. The encoded protein is CASSQTSGDTGELFF.

CDR3 bases: TGCAGTGCTAGAGGAGGGACAGGGGGCTATGAGACCCAGTACTTC. Translated, it gives CSARGGTGGYETQYF. The chain combines TRBV20-1 with TRBJ2-5; 12 nucleotides align to TRBD1. CDR3 length: 15 residues. The J segment lost 5 bases and the V segment lost 1 base, leaving 5 bases of the junction unmatched. Germline V gene sequence: CDR1 DFQATT, CDR2 SNEGSKA (reference sequence).

The V and J genes are TRBV5-1 and TRBJ1-5, with 7 nucleotides matching TRBD1. There are 14 residues in the CDR3. The germline V gene encodes CDR1 SGHRS and CDR2 YFSETQ. Unmatched junction bases numbered 5, after V lost 4 bases and J lost 4 bases. CDR3 nucleotide sequence: TGCGCCAGCAGCCCAGCAGGGGGAAATCAGCCCCAGCATTTT. Protein product: CASSPAGGNQPQHF.

J is TRBJ2-2 and V is TRBV7-7; D gene uncertain. CDR3 size: 13 residues. V was clipped by 8 bases and J by 4 bases, with 11 bases between them. Germline V gene data show CDR1 as SSHAT and CDR2 as FNYEAQ (reference sequence). The CDR3 DNA is TGTGCCAGCGCGGAGTTTCTCACCGGGGAGCTGTTTTTT. Protein product: CASAEFLTGELFF.

This clonotype appeared once. The chain employs TRBV24-1 and TRBJ2-1, with 8 bases identical to TRBD1. Unmatched junction bases numbered 5, after V lost 3 bases and J lost 5 bases. CDR1 and CDR2 (germline): KGHDR, SFDVKD. The CDR3 is 15 residues long. The CDR3 nucleotides are TGTGCCACCAGTGATCCCCCCAGGGGGCACAATGAGCAGTTCTTC. The encoded protein is CATSDPPRGHNEQFF.

This clonotype was counted only a few times. V usage is TRBV7-8 and J usage is TRBJ2-5; 9 nucleotides agree with TRBD2. The J segment lost 1 base and the V segment lost 7 bases, leaving 4 bases of the junction unmatched. Germline CDR1 reads SGHVS; CDR2 reads FQNEAQ. This CDR3 comprises 14 residues. The CDR3 spells CASTVAGVQETQYF. The CDR3 nucleotides are TGTGCCAGCACGGTAGCGGGAGTCCAAGAGACCCAGTACTTC. The full variable domain, rest sourced from reference TRBV7-8 and TRBJ2-5, is GAGVSQSPRYKVAKRGQDVALRCDPISGHVSLFWYQQALGQGPEFLTYFQNEAQLDKSGLPSDRFFAERPEGSVSTLKIQRTQQEDSAVYLCASTVAGVQETQYFGPGTRLLVL.

V usage is TRBV18 and J usage is TRBJ1-1, with no clear D. With 3 bases removed from V and 5 bases from J, the gap between germline ends came to 19 bases. CDR3 size: 16 residues. CDR1 and CDR2 (germline): KGHSH, LQKENI. The chain's CDR3 is CASSPTALTAGTEAFF. In DNA form, the CDR3 reads TGTGCCAGCTCACCCACCGCTTTGACGGCAGGAACTGAAGCTTTCTTT.

A few counts support this clonotype. CDR3 in amino acids: CASRSAVSSYNEQFF. For the CDR3, the DNA is TGCGCCAGCCGAAGCGCAGTGAGCTCCTACAATGAGCAGTTCTTC. This rearrangement joins TRBV5-1 to TRBJ2-1, with no clear D. CDR3 length equals 15 residues. The germline V gene has CDR1 SGHRS and CDR2 YFSETQ. V shed 7 bases and J shed 0 bases, with 14 bases lying between them.

The rearrangement uses TRBV20-1 and TRBJ1-3; the D is unclear. CDR3 length: 14 residues. Germline V CDR1 and CDR2: DFQATT, SNEGSKA (reference sequence). The V and J ends lost 6 bases and 1 base respectively, with 13 bases between them. CDR3 in DNA: TGCAGTGCCGAGGCTCGGGAGTCTGGAAACACCATATATTTT. Encoded protein: CSAEARESGNTIYF.

The chain combines TRBV5-1 with TRBJ2-7, with 12 bases that match TRBD2. Trimming at V came to 4 bases and at J to 4 bases, leaving 9 bases not matched to a gene. This CDR3 spans 16 amino acids. From germline, CDR1 is SGHRS and CDR2 YFSETQ. CDR3 in DNA: TGCGCCAGCAGCCCAAGGACTAGCGGGGCCCAATACGAGCAGTACTTC. This sequence encodes CASSPRTSGAQYEQYF. The whole variable domain, remainder taken from reference TRBV5-1 and TRBJ2-7, is KAGVTQTPRYLIKTRGQQVTLSCSPISGHRSVSWYQQTPGQGLQFLFEYFSETQRNKGNFPGRFSGRQFSNSRSEMNVSTLELGDSALYLCASSPRTSGAQYEQYFGPGTRLTVT.

The genes are TRBV7-3 and TRBJ2-2; 7 bases are shared with TRBD1. This CDR3 has 15 amino acids. With 2 bases clipped from V and 4 bases from J, the junction kept 4 bases outside the gene matches. The germline gives CDR1 SGHTA, CDR2 FQGTGA. DNA for the CDR3: TGTGCCAGCAGCTTATTGCCAGGGGGCACCGGGGAGCTGTTTTTT. It encodes CASSLLPGGTGELFF.

The chain recombines TRBV3-1 with TRBJ1-4; D may be TRBD1 (5 bases). V was shortened by 0 bases and J by 13 bases, with 12 bases between the two germline ends. CDR1 is LGHDT, CDR2 YNNKEL, per germline (reference sequence). The CDR3 loop spans 13 amino acids. CDR3 sequence reads: CASSQEIGTGLFF. For the CDR3, the DNA is TGTGCCAGCAGCCAAGAGATCGGGACTGGACTGTTTTTT.

This clonotype was detected ten times or more. This chain joins TRBV5-1 and TRBJ2-3; D unresolved. Germline CDR1 is SGHRS and CDR2 is YFSETQ. V dropped 6 bases and J dropped 7 bases, with 24 bases sitting between them. CDR3 length: 16 amino acids. CDR3 loop: CASTSPVKSGPHTQYF. The CDR3 bases are TGCGCCAGCACGTCCCCGGTAAAATCGGGTCCACATACGCAGTATTTT.

This sequence joins TRBV5-6 and TRBJ2-7; D is unclear. This CDR3 spans 12 amino acids. V was clipped by 1 base and J by 3 bases, with 5 bases between them. CDR1 and CDR2 from the germline V gene are SGHDT and YYEEEE. This CDR3 is CASSLKDYEQYF. The CDR3 DNA reads as TGTGCCAGCAGCTTGAAAGACTACGAGCAGTACTTC. Full variable domain (missing parts from reference TRBV5-6 and TRBJ2-7): DAGVTQSPTHLIKTRGQQVTLRCSPKSGHDTVSWYQQALGQGPQFIFQYYEEEERQRGNFPDRFSGHQFPNYSSELNVNALLLGDSALYLCASSLKDYEQYFGPGTRLTVT.